This TCR beta chain was sequenced for a study of T cell responses to AZD1222 COVID-19 vaccine. For the study at large: Investigators merged groups given second doses at roughly 4 or roughly 12 weeks. Study-wide findings and caveats: White British donors predominated, females outnumbered males, and clonal diversity was possibly underestimated. The study reported that nearly half of spike-specific TCRs target unmutated variant regions. Increased Spike-specific TCR breadth and depth were observed after two AZD1222 doses.

Concerning this clone itself: Its target is not known.

Between the trimmed V and J ends, which lost 0 bases and 4 bases, there was a span of 12 bases. Germline V lookup: CDR1 LGHNA, CDR2 YSLEER. This CDR3 comprises 16 residues. The assay was immunoSEQ multiplex PCR, and TCRdb's table has in-frame clones only and misses some. The sample contains about 130,000 clones, about 91% of which appear only once. V usage is TRBV4-3 and J usage is TRBJ1-4; D gene ambiguous. The specimen comprised peripheral blood, sampled on day 0 of AZD1222 vaccination. This sequence originates from an adult in good health. The CDR3: CASSQDHPQLNEKLFF. CDR3 nucleotide sequence: TGCGCCAGCAGCCAAGATCACCCCCAGCTTAATGAAAAACTGTTTTTT.